One sample yielded the 14 T cell receptor beta chains listed below, sequenced in a study of blood T cells in healthy people across ages. PCR was performed a second time for 7 to 11 cycles using a sample-barcoded 5' primer and a J-beta primer mix. TCRdb ran MiXCR on the 5' RACE reads and lists one entry per CDR3 protein. The table includes 1,500,000 or so distinct CDR3 sequences, 59% detected once. Sequencing input: blood. The source is a man younger than 30 in good health.

This chain links TRBV4-3 with TRBJ1-2, with 8 nucleotides matching TRBD1. This CDR3 has 15 amino acids. The V and J ends lost 0 bases and 8 bases, in that order; junction bases with no gene match: 8. Germline lookup yields CDR1 LGHNA and CDR2 YSLEER. The CDR3 region has the DNA TGCGCCAGCAGCCAAGAGGACAGGGACGGGCGGGGCTACACCTTC. Protein sequence: CASSQEDRDGRGYTF.

This clonotype was seen more than once but under ten times. The genes are TRBV3-1 and TRBJ2-5; D is undetermined. With 0 bases removed from V and 3 bases from J, the gap between germline ends came to 8 bases. Germline lookup yields CDR1 LGHDT and CDR2 YNNKEL (reference sequence). The CDR3 extends over 14 amino acids. CDR3 protein: CASSQEPLKETQYF. The CDR3 region has the DNA TGTGCCAGCAGCCAAGAGCCCTTGAAAGAGACCCAGTACTTC.

There are many counts of this clonotype. The J gene is TRBJ2-7, the V gene TRBV7-9; 8 bases line up with TRBD1. The CDR3 has 13 residues. V trimming: 6 bases; J trimming: 4 bases; junction bases outside the gene matches: 5. Germline loops: CDR1 SEHNR, CDR2 FQNEAQ (reference sequence). In DNA, the CDR3 is TGTGCCAGCAGTTTTGACAGGGGTTACGAGCAGTACTTC. Protein sequence: CASSFDRGYEQYF. Together with reference TRBV7-9 and TRBJ2-7, the CDR3 gives the full variable domain: DTGVSQNPRHKITKRGQNVTFRCDPISEHNRLYWYRQTLGQGPEFLTYFQNEAQLEKSRLLSDRFSAERPKGSFSTLEIQRTEQGDSAMYLCASSFDRGYEQYFGPGTRLTVT.

The genes are TRBV25-1 and TRBJ2-3; TRBD2 matches 8 bases. The trim removed 4 bases at V and 4 bases at J, leaving 10 bases unmatched. The CDR3 runs 16 residues. The germline V gene has CDR1 MGHDK and CDR2 SYGVNS. The CDR3 bases are TGTGCCAGCAGTGGTGGAAGCGGGAGTTGGCCAGATACGCAGTATTTT. It specifies CASSGGSGSWPDTQYF.

The chain employs TRBV6-6 and TRBJ1-2; 10 bases match TRBD1. This CDR3 has 16 amino acids. Per the germline V gene, CDR1 is MNHNY and CDR2 is SVGAGI (reference sequence). With 6 bases clipped from V and 7 bases from J, the junction kept 14 bases outside the gene matches. CDR3 protein: CASSPGTGVSTSGYTF. The CDR3 nucleotides read TGTGCCAGCAGCCCCGGGACAGGGGTGTCTACTAGTGGCTACACCTTC.

This chain links TRBV4-1 with TRBJ1-1; D remains ambiguous. This CDR3 spans 13 amino acids. V was clipped by 1 base and J by 8 bases, with 11 bases between them. Germline loops: CDR1 MGHRA, CDR2 YSYEKL. CDR3 protein: CASSQGFKAEAFF. The CDR3 region has the DNA TGCGCCAGCAGCCAAGGGTTTAAGGCAGAAGCTTTCTTT.

The V call is TRBV21-1, the J call TRBJ2-7. TRBV21-1 is a listed pseudogene. The CDR3 runs 13 residues. The CDR3 loop reads CASSKGVQNEQYF. The CDR3 DNA reads TGTGCCAGCAGCAAAGGGGTTCAGAACGAGCAGTACTTC.

This clonotype has just a few counts. This chain links TRBV20-1 with TRBJ2-7; D is tentatively TRBD1 or TRBD2 (5 bases each). Germline values: CDR1 DFQATT, CDR2 SNEGSKA (reference sequence). The CDR3 length is 15 residues. V dropped 0 bases and J dropped 3 bases, with 15 bases sitting between them. The CDR3 loop reads CSARDMRGLLYEQYF. The CDR3 coding sequence is TGCAGTGCTAGAGATATGAGGGGCCTGCTCTACGAGCAGTACTTC.

This clonotype was detected only a few times. The V gene is TRBV20-1, the J gene TRBJ1-1; 7 bases are shared with TRBD1. Germline assignment: CDR1 DFQATT and CDR2 SNEGSKA (reference sequence). The CDR3 loop spans 17 amino acids. V was pared by 0 bases and J by 1 base, with 11 bases of the junction left unmatched. CDR3 sequence (DNA): TGCAGTGCTAGAGATGTGGCAGGGGGTTATTCGAACACTGAAGCTTTCTTT. This sequence encodes CSARDVAGGYSNTEAFF.

The chain carries TRBV28 and TRBJ2-5; 8 nucleotides line up with TRBD1. The CDR3 runs to 19 residues. In germline, CDR1 is MDHEN, CDR2 SYDVKM. Trimming at V came to 6 bases and at J to 4 bases, leaving 22 bases not matched to a gene. CDR3 amino acids: CASSPSQQGDLFSVETQYF. DNA for the CDR3: TGTGCCAGCAGCCCGTCGCAACAGGGGGATCTTTTTTCCGTAGAGACCCAGTACTTC. The variable domain in full, with the rest retrieved from reference TRBV28 and TRBJ2-5, is DVKVTQSSRYLVKRTGEKVFLECVQDMDHENMFWYRQDPGLGLRLIYFSYDVKMKEKGDIPEGYSVSREKKERFSLILESASTNQTSMYLCASSPSQQGDLFSVETQYFGPGTRLLVL.

The chain is built from TRBV7-2 and TRBJ2-1, with 10 bases identical to TRBD2. The length of the CDR3 is 15 residues. CDR1 and CDR2 (germline): SGHTA, FQGNSA. Trimming at V came to 5 bases and at J to 7 bases, leaving 8 bases not matched to a gene. CDR3 amino acids: CASSLSGGAGNEQFF. Here the CDR3 DNA reads TGTGCCAGCAGCCTAAGCGGGGGGGCAGGTAATGAGCAGTTCTTC.

The genes are TRBV4-1 and TRBJ2-5, with TRBD1 identical over 7 bases. Looked up from germline, CDR1 is MGHRA and CDR2 is YSYEKL. J lost 5 bases, V lost 3 bases, and 9 bases had no gene match. The CDR3 has 15 amino acids. The CDR3 region is CASSQYTTGMETQYF. The CDR3 DNA reads TGCGCCAGCAGCCAGTATACGACAGGGATGGAGACCCAGTACTTC.

A few counts support this clonotype. This rearrangement joins TRBV7-8 to TRBJ1-6; the D is unclear. Germline values: CDR1 SGHVS, CDR2 FQNEAQ. Trimming took 1 base from V and 0 from J, leaving 10 bases between them. The CDR3 is 17 residues long. The DNA of the CDR3 is TGTGCCAGCAGCTTAGTCCCTTCAAGCTCCTATAATTCACCCCTCCACTTT. Its protein is CASSLVPSSSYNSPLHF.

J is TRBJ1-1 and V is TRBV20-1; D remains ambiguous. Germline values: CDR1 DFQATT, CDR2 SNEGSKA (reference sequence). The V gene lost 4 bases and the J gene lost 1 base, with 10 bases spanning the gap. The length of the CDR3 is 13 residues. The DNA of the CDR3 is TGCAGTGCTATTGATACTGGGAACACTGAAGCTTTCTTT. Amino acids: CSAIDTGNTEAFF.